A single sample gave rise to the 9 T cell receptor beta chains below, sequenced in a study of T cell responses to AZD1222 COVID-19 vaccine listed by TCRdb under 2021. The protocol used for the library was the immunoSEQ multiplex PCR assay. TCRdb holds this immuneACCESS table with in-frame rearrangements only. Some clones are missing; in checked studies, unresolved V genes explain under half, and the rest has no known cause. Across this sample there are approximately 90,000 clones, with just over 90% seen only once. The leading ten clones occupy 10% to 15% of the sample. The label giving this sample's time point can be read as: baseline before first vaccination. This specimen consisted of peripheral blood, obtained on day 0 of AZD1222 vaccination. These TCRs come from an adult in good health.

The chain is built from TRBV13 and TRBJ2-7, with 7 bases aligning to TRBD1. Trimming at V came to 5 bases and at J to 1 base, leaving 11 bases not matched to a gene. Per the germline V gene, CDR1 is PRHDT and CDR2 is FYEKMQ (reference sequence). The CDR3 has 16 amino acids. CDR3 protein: CASSEGTALDSYEQYF. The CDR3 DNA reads TGTGCCAGCAGCGAAGGGACAGCCTTGGATTCCTACGAGCAGTACTTC.

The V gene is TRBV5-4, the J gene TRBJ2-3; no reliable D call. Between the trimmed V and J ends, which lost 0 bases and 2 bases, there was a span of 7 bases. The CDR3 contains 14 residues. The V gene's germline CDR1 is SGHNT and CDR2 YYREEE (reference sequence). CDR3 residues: CASSLEYNTDTQYF. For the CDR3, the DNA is TGTGCCAGCAGCTTGGAGTACAACACAGATACGCAGTATTTT. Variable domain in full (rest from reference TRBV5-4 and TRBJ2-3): ETGVTQSPTHLIKTRGQQVTLRCSSQSGHNTVSWYQQALGQGPQFIFQYYREEENGRGNFPPRFSGLQFPNYSSELNVNALELDDSALYLCASSLEYNTDTQYFGPGTRLTVL.

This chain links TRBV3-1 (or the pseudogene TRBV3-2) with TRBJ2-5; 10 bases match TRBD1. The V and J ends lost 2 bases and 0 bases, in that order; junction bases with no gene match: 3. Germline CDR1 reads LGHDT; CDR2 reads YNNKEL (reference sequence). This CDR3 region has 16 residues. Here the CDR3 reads CASSQPGQGNQETQYF. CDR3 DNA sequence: TGTGCCAGCAGCCAACCGGGACAGGGGAACCAAGAGACCCAGTACTTC.

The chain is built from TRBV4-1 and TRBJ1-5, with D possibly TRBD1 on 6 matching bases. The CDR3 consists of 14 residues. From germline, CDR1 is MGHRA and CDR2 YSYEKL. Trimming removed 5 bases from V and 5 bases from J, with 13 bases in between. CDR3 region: CASSSRQDHQPQHF. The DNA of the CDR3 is TGCGCCAGCAGCTCCCGACAGGACCATCAGCCCCAGCATTTT.

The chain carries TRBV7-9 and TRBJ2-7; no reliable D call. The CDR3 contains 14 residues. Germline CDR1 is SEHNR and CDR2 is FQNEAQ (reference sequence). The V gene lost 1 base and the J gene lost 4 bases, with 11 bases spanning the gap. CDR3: CASSLGRVGYEQYF. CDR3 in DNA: TGTGCCAGCAGCTTAGGACGGGTGGGTTACGAGCAGTACTTC.

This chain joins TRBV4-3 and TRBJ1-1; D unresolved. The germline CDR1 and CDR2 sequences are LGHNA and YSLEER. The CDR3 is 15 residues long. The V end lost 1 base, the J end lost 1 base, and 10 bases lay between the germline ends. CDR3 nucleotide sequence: TGCGCCAGCAGCCAAGTTCTAGAGGGGAACACTGAAGCTTTCTTT. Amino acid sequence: CASSQVLEGNTEAFF.

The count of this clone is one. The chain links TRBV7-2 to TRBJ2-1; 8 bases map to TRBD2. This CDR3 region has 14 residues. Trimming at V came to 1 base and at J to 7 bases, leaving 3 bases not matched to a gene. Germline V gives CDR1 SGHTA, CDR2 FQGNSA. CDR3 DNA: TGTGCCAGCAGCTTAGTGCGGGAGGATAATGAGCAGTTCTTC. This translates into CASSLVREDNEQFF.

DNA for the CDR3: TGTGCCAGCAGCTTAGAAAACCGACAGCTCACTGGAAACACCATATATTTT. Translated: CASSLENRQLTGNTIYF. The chain uses TRBV5-4 and TRBJ1-3, with D possibly being TRBD1 (5 bases). This CDR3 contains 17 residues. Germline CDR1 is SGHNT and CDR2 is YYREEE (reference sequence). V lost 2 bases, J lost 2 bases, and 17 bases lay in between. The full variable domain, in which reference TRBV5-4 and TRBJ1-3 provide the parts outside the CDR3, is ETGVTQSPTHLIKTRGQQVTLRCSSQSGHNTVSWYQQALGQGPQFIFQYYREEENGRGNFPPRFSGLQFPNYSSELNVNALELDDSALYLCASSLENRQLTGNTIYFGEGSWLTVV.

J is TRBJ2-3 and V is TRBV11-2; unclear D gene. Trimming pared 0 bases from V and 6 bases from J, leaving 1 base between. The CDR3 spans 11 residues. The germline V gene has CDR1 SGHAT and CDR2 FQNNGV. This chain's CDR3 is CASSLEDTQYF. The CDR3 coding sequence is TGTGCCAGCAGCTTAGAGGATACGCAGTATTTT.